The present TCR beta chain was sequenced within a study of blood T cell repertoires in COVID-19. The CDR3 is 13 amino acids. Trimming removed 1 base at V and 7 bases at J, with 10 bases between. The germline V gene has CDR1 SEHNR and CDR2 FQNEAQ (reference sequence). Sequencing was performed with immunoSEQ multiplex PCR; in TCRdb, only in-frame clones are kept and a portion is missing. The sample has 280,000 or so clones, about 85% seen once. Participant-given clinical history determined each cohort assignment. This chain uses TRBV7-9 with TRBJ1-2; no reliable D call. The specimen sequenced was PBMCs or T cells enriched from blood (not recorded which). The sequence was collected from a woman in her forties or fifties who had recovered from COVID-19. CDR3 DNA sequence: TGTGCCAGCAGCTTAGAGTACCCGGGTGGCTACACCTTC. Translated, it gives CASSLEYPGGYTF.